One sample yielded the 32 T cell receptor beta chains listed below, sequenced in a study of blood T cell repertoires in COVID-19. Assay: immunoSEQ multiplex PCR; the TCRdb copy retains only in-frame clones and omits some. This sample has around 180,000 clones, with around 74% found just once. Material: peripheral blood. These receptors were collected from a woman of 80 years or more with acute or convalescent COVID-19.

This clone was seen a handful of times. The CDR3 DNA reads TGCAGCGTAGTCCGGGACTACCGAGATAATGAGCAGTTCTTC. Its translation is CSVVRDYRDNEQFF. The V gene is TRBV29-1, the J gene TRBJ2-1, with 7 positions matching TRBD2. V shed 6 bases, J shed 7 bases, and the junction held 12 bases outside the gene matches. This CDR3 spans 14 amino acids. The germline gives CDR1 SQVTM, CDR2 ANQGSEA.

The V call is TRBV12-5, the J call TRBJ2-1, with 10 bases aligning to TRBD2. Germline V gene data show CDR1 as LGHNT and CDR2 as FRNRAP. V lost 5 bases, J lost 6 bases, and 1 base stayed unmatched. This CDR3 contains 13 residues. CDR3 loop: CASGRTSGNEQFF. CDR3 sequence (DNA): TGTGCTAGTGGTCGGACTAGCGGCAATGAGCAGTTCTTC.

The rearrangement uses TRBV5-4 and TRBJ2-3, with TRBD2 matching 7 bases. This CDR3 region has 14 residues. Germline loops: CDR1 SGHNT, CDR2 YYREEE (reference sequence). The ends lost 3 bases at V and 5 bases at J; junction bases unmatched: 6. The CDR3 nucleotides read TGTGCCAGCAGCTCGAGGGACTACGAAGATACGCAGTATTTT. It translates to CASSSRDYEDTQYF. The full variable domain, with the rest looked up from reference TRBV5-4 and TRBJ2-3, is ETGVTQSPTHLIKTRGQQVTLRCSSQSGHNTVSWYQQALGQGPQFIFQYYREEENGRGNFPPRFSGLQFPNYSSELNVNALELDDSALYLCASSSRDYEDTQYFGPGTRLTVL.

CDR3 sequence: CSVGSGGRESPLHF. CDR3 coding DNA: TGCAGCGTTGGGTCTGGCGGTAGGGAGTCACCCCTCCACTTT. The V and J genes are TRBV29-1 and TRBJ1-6; D not certain. The CDR3 extends over 14 amino acids. Looked up from germline, CDR1 is SQVTM and CDR2 is ANQGSEA. V lost 4 bases and J lost 10, with 17 bases in between.

This chain connects TRBV5-5 to TRBJ1-5; 8 bases align to TRBD1. The germline V gene encodes CDR1 SGHKS and CDR2 YYEKEE (reference sequence). The length of the CDR3 is 14 residues. The V gene end was trimmed by 0 bases and the J gene end by 5 bases; junction bases not matched to a gene: 1. CDR3 protein: CASSLARGHQPQHF. DNA for the CDR3: TGTGCCAGCAGCTTGGCCAGGGGGCATCAGCCCCAGCATTTT. The whole variable domain, remainder taken from reference TRBV5-5 and TRBJ1-5, is DAGVTQSPTHLIKTRGQQVTLRCSPISGHKSVSWYQQVLGQGPQFIFQYYEKEERGRGNFPDRFSARQFPNYSSELNVNALLLGDSALYLCASSLARGHQPQHFGDGTRLSIL.

The chain couples TRBV19 to TRBJ2-7, with D possibly being TRBD2 (6 bases). The V end was cut by 5 bases, the J end by 0 bases, with 11 bases between. This CDR3 comprises 14 residues. Looked up from germline, CDR1 is LNHDA and CDR2 is SQIVND (reference sequence). The chain's CDR3 is CASSRGSDSYEQYF. The CDR3 DNA follows: TGTGCCAGTAGTCGGGGGTCGGACTCCTACGAGCAGTACTTC. The full variable domain, completed using reference TRBV19 and TRBJ2-7, is DGGITQSPKYLFRKEGQNVTLSCEQNLNHDAMYWYRQDPGQGLRLIYYSQIVNDFQKGDIAEGYSVSREKKESFPLTVTSAQKNPTAFYLCASSRGSDSYEQYFGPGTRLTVT.

The chain employs TRBV5-4 and TRBJ2-7; the match to TRBD2 covers 11 bases. Looked up from germline, CDR1 is SGHNT and CDR2 is YYREEE (reference sequence). V lost 3 bases, J lost 0 bases, and 11 bases stayed unmatched. CDR3 length equals 18 residues. CDR3 sequence (DNA): TGTGCCAGCAGCTCCGGGACTAGCGGTATAGGGACCTCCTACGAGCAGTACTTC. It codes for CASSSGTSGIGTSYEQYF.

The V call is TRBV28, the J call TRBJ2-3; D not certain. Germline-derived CDR1 and CDR2 are MDHEN and SYDVKM. V gave up 4 bases and J gave up 0 bases, with 11 bases separating them. This CDR3 is 15 amino acids long. The CDR3: CASSSPLPSTDTQYF. CDR3 in DNA: TGTGCCAGCAGTTCCCCCCTCCCTAGCACAGATACGCAGTATTTT.

The rearrangement joins TRBV6-5 to TRBJ1-5; maybe TRBD1 (6 bases). Germline loops: CDR1 MNHEY, CDR2 SVGAGI. Trimming removed 7 bases from V and 7 bases from J, with 14 bases in between. The CDR3 consists of 13 residues. In DNA form, the CDR3 reads TGTGCCAGCAACGAGGGGGGGCGGCAGCCCCAGCATTTT. This encodes CASNEGGRQPQHF.

The V and J genes are TRBV6-2 or TRBV6-3 and TRBJ1-5; 8 bases line up with TRBD1. Trimming at V came to 5 bases and at J to 6 bases, leaving 3 bases not matched to a gene. Per the germline V gene, CDR1 is MNHEY and CDR2 is SVGEGT. The CDR3 is 13 residues long. The CDR3 reads CASSGTGVQPQHF. DNA for the CDR3: TGTGCCAGCAGTGGGACAGGCGTTCAGCCCCAGCATTTT.

This chain links TRBV5-1 with TRBJ2-3; 8 nucleotides agree with TRBD2. This CDR3 has 15 residues. Germline trimming cut 6 bases from V and 5 bases from J; bases unmatched to any gene: 11. The germline gives CDR1 SGHRS, CDR2 YFSETQ. The CDR3 nucleotides read TGCGCCAGCACGGATAAGGGACTAGAGCGAGATACGCAGTATTTT. Protein: CASTDKGLERDTQYF.

The rearrangement links TRBV28 to TRBJ2-1, with 8 bases identical to TRBD2. J was trimmed by 7 bases and V by 6 bases; bases with no gene match: 8. This CDR3 contains 14 residues. Germline-derived CDR1 and CDR2 are MDHEN and SYDVKM. This CDR3 is CASRPGTRINEQFF. CDR3 bases: TGTGCCAGCAGGCCCGGGACTAGGATTAATGAGCAGTTCTTC.

This clone has only one observation. The CDR3 is CASSPRLAGNTGELFF. The CDR3 nucleotides read TGTGCCAGCTCACCAAGACTAGCGGGGAACACCGGGGAGCTGTTTTTT. The chain carries TRBV18 and TRBJ2-2, with 10 bases fitting TRBD2. The V gene end was trimmed by 2 bases and the J gene end by 1 base; junction bases not matched to a gene: 1. Germline-derived CDR1 and CDR2 are KGHSH and LQKENI. The CDR3 has 16 residues.

The count of this clone is one. The chain is built from TRBV24-1 and TRBJ2-1, with D possibly matching TRBD2 (6 bases). The ends were cut back, 7 bases at V and 5 bases at J, with 17 bases in the middle. This CDR3 has 15 residues. Per the germline V gene, CDR1 is KGHDR and CDR2 is SFDVKD. CDR3 region: CATSSGPPGDNEQFF. The CDR3 nucleotides are TGTGCCACCAGCTCCGGACCGCCGGGAGACAATGAGCAGTTCTTC.

V usage is TRBV3-1 (or the pseudogene TRBV3-2) and J usage is TRBJ2-7, with a tentative D call TRBD2 (5 bases). The CDR3 extends over 16 amino acids. Trimming took off 5 bases at V and 3 bases at J, with 20 bases between the two ends. Per the germline V gene, CDR1 is LGHDT and CDR2 is YNNKEL (reference sequence). CDR3 in amino acids: CASSAPWVEGGYEQYF. CDR3 in DNA: TGTGCCAGCAGCGCACCGTGGGTGGAAGGAGGCTACGAGCAGTACTTC.

This chain uses TRBV28 with TRBJ1-4; D is ambiguous. The germline V gene has CDR1 MDHEN and CDR2 SYDVKM. V lost 3 bases and J lost 8, with 10 bases in between. The CDR3 has 13 amino acids. The CDR3 DNA is TGTGCCAGCAGTTTTCAAGGAGACGAAAAACTGTTTTTT. The encoded protein is CASSFQGDEKLFF. The full variable domain, rest sourced from reference TRBV28 and TRBJ1-4, is DVKVTQSSRYLVKRTGEKVFLECVQDMDHENMFWYRQDPGLGLRLIYFSYDVKMKEKGDIPEGYSVSREKKERFSLILESASTNQTSMYLCASSFQGDEKLFFGSGTQLSVL.

This clone turned up a few times. The chain couples TRBV7-3 to TRBJ1-1; no definite D call. Germline assignment: CDR1 SGHTA and CDR2 FQGTGA. The CDR3 covers 13 residues. Trimming shortened V by 5 bases and J by 5 bases, and 12 bases separated the two germline ends. CDR3 in DNA: TGTGCCAGCAGCCGGGGAGTTGGGACTGAAGCTTTCTTT. Translating it yields CASSRGVGTEAFF.

V and J are TRBV6-5 and TRBJ2-3; TRBD2 matches at 7 bases. The ends lost 2 bases at V and 2 bases at J; junction bases unmatched: 1. This CDR3 region has 14 residues. Germline values: CDR1 MNHEY, CDR2 SVGAGI. In nucleotides, the CDR3 is TGTGCCAGCAGTTACGGGGGGGACACAGATACGCAGTATTTT. This translates into CASSYGGDTDTQYF.

CDR3 sequence reads: CASSQGASYTEAFF. The CDR3 DNA reads as TGTGCCAGCAGCCAAGGTGCCAGTTACACTGAAGCTTTCTTT. This chain joins TRBV3-1 (or the pseudogene TRBV3-2) and TRBJ1-1; no definite D call. V lost 1 base and J lost 3, with 9 bases in between. The CDR3 consists of 14 residues. CDR1 LGHDT and CDR2 YNNKEL come from the germline V gene (reference sequence).

The DNA of the CDR3 is TGTGCCAGCAGTTCAGGGATTAGCTCTGGGGCCAACGTCCTGACTTTC. Translated, it gives CASSSGISSGANVLTF. The J gene is TRBJ2-6, the V gene TRBV6-5; D possibly corresponds to TRBD1 (5 bases). V dropped 4 bases and J dropped 0 bases, with 10 bases sitting between them. This CDR3 comprises 16 residues. Per germline, CDR1 MNHEY and CDR2 SVGAGI.

The V call is TRBV29-1, the J call TRBJ2-7; TRBD2 matches 7 bases. The CDR3 loop spans 13 amino acids. Germline-derived CDR1 and CDR2 are SQVTM and ANQGSEA. The V segment lost 5 bases and the J segment 4 bases; nucleotides outside the gene matches: 8. The DNA for the CDR3 is TGCAGCGTTTGGGGGGGAGCGACATACGAGCAGTACTTC. It codes for CSVWGGATYEQYF.

In DNA form, the CDR3 reads TGCGCCAGCAGCTTGGACCTGACGGGGGGGCTCTACGAGCAGTACTTC. It yields the protein CASSLDLTGGLYEQYF. This chain joins TRBV5-1 and TRBJ2-7, with TRBD2 identical over 8 bases. The CDR3 is made up of 16 amino acids. V shed 0 bases and J 3 bases; nucleotides not matched to a gene: 8. Germline CDR1 reads SGHRS; CDR2 reads YFSETQ.

V and J are TRBV5-4 and TRBJ2-2; the match to TRBD2 covers 7 bases. J was trimmed by 1 base and V by 0 bases; bases with no gene match: 15. The CDR3 spans 20 residues. Germline values: CDR1 SGHNT, CDR2 YYREEE (reference sequence). This CDR3 is CASSLAGLEMNSKNTGELFF. CDR3 in DNA: TGTGCCAGCAGCTTGGCTGGACTAGAGATGAACTCGAAGAACACCGGGGAGCTGTTTTTT.

Written as DNA, the CDR3 is TGTGCCAGCCGAAGCTTCGCGGATACGCAGTATTTT. This sequence encodes CASRSFADTQYF. The chain couples TRBV28 to TRBJ2-3; D unclear. CDR3 length equals 12 residues. The germline CDR1 and CDR2 sequences are MDHEN and SYDVKM. V was trimmed by 8 bases and J by 6 bases, leaving 12 bases between them.

This clone came up a few times. The V call is TRBV21-1, the J call TRBJ1-5. TRBV21-1 is a pseudogene locus. The CDR3 consists of 14 residues. This CDR3 reads CASSRRSGIRAQHF. CDR3 sequence (DNA): TGTGCCAGCAGCCGCCGCTCGGGGATAAGGGCCCAGCATTTT.

This clone was recorded only once. The rearrangement uses TRBV3-1 (or the pseudogene TRBV3-2) and TRBJ1-6, with D maybe TRBD1 (5 bases). In germline, CDR1 is LGHDT, CDR2 YNNKEL (reference sequence). V shed 0 bases and J shed 14 bases, with 14 bases lying between them. The CDR3 sequence is 14 residues long. In nucleotides, the CDR3 is TGTGCCAGCAGCCAAGATATGTGGGGACTTGCCCTCCACTTT. As protein: CASSQDMWGLALHF.

There are a few counts of this clone. The CDR3 nucleotides read TGTGCCTGGAGTCCGGGACTAGCGGCCCCACAGACCCAGTACTTC. This codes for CAWSPGLAAPQTQYF. The chain carries TRBV30 and TRBJ2-5, with 11 bases that match TRBD2. V trimming: 2 bases; J trimming: 6 bases; junction bases outside the gene matches: 8. The CDR3 has 15 amino acids. The germline V gene encodes CDR1 GTSNPN and CDR2 SVGIG (reference sequence). Variable domain in full (rest from reference TRBV30 and TRBJ2-5): SQTIHQWPATLVQPVGSPLSLECTVEGTSNPNLYWYRQAAGRGLQLLFYSVGIGQISSEVPQNLSASRPQDRQFILSSKKLLLSDSGFYLCAWSPGLAAPQTQYFGPGTRLLVL.

V usage is TRBV7-3 and J usage is TRBJ2-3; the match to TRBD2 covers 7 bases. CDR3 length: 15 residues. With V trimmed by 2 bases and J by 4 bases, 6 bases remained unmatched. Germline V gene sequence: CDR1 SGHTA, CDR2 FQGTGA. The CDR3 nucleotides read TGTGCCAGCAGCTTATCGGCGGGAGAGGCAGATACGCAGTATTTT. Protein: CASSLSAGEADTQYF.

This chain joins TRBV6-6 and TRBJ2-1; 10 positions agree with TRBD2. Losses at the gene ends were 9 bases for V and 0 bases for J; bases not matched to a gene: 5. The CDR3 length is 15 residues. Germline V gene lookup returns CDR1 MNHNY and CDR2 SVGAGI (reference sequence). The CDR3 protein is CASSRTSGSYNEQFF. CDR3 in DNA: TGTGCCAGTTCCCGGACTAGCGGCTCCTACAATGAGCAGTTCTTC.

There are a few counts of this clone. CDR3 region: CASSAPLQLAGGLGEQFF. In nucleotides, the CDR3 is TGTGCCAGTAGCGCTCCCCTTCAGCTAGCGGGAGGCCTGGGCGAGCAGTTCTTC. This sequence joins TRBV19 and TRBJ2-1; 11 bases map to TRBD2. Germline V gene lookup returns CDR1 LNHDA and CDR2 SQIVND (reference sequence). This CDR3 region has 18 residues. V lost 6 bases and J lost 10; bases outside the gene matches: 20.

V and J are TRBV7-7 and TRBJ2-5, with a weak D call TRBD1 (5 bases). The CDR3 spans 13 residues. Germline CDR1 reads SSHAT; CDR2 reads FNYEAQ (reference sequence). Trimming stripped 4 bases from V and 5 bases from J, with 11 bases between. The chain's CDR3 is CASSSDMVETQYF. The CDR3 DNA is TGTGCCAGCAGCTCGGACATGGTTGAGACCCAGTACTTC.

This clone was seen a handful of times. CDR3 loop: CASSPWQPGDGNTGELFF. The CDR3 bases are TGTGCCAGCTCACCTTGGCAACCGGGGGACGGGAACACCGGGGAGCTGTTTTTT. J is TRBJ2-2 and V is TRBV18; D may be TRBD2 (6 bases). From germline, CDR1 is KGHSH and CDR2 LQKENI. V lost 3 bases and J 1 base, leaving 18 bases between the germline ends. The CDR3 length is 18 residues.